The 11 T cell receptor beta chains below were found in one sample sequenced in a study of T cell changes during pregnancy in multiple sclerosis. Assay used: immunoSEQ multiplex PCR; TCRdb lists only in-frame clones, some missing. Of tens of thousands of clones listed, 92% are singletons. The sequences come from peripheral blood, collected in the first trimester of pregnancy. The receptors here all came from a female donor with multiple sclerosis, enrolled in a pregnancy study.

CDR3 in DNA: TGTGCCAGTAGTATTTTTGCTGGGGGGAATGAGCAGTTCTTC. Translated, it gives CASSIFAGGNEQFF. V is TRBV19 and J is TRBJ2-1, with TRBD2 as a possible D gene (6 bases). Germline V gene sequence: CDR1 LNHDA, CDR2 SQIVND (reference sequence). The CDR3 covers 14 residues. The V and J ends lost 3 bases and 7 bases respectively, with 13 bases between them.

The genes are TRBV29-1 and TRBJ2-3, with D perhaps matching TRBD2 (6 bases). The length of the CDR3 is 13 residues. Germline CDR1 is SQVTM and CDR2 is ANQGSEA. Deletions cut 2 bases from V and 4 bases from J, with 10 bases between. The CDR3 is CSVEREWADTQYF. For the CDR3, the DNA is TGCAGCGTTGAACGGGAGTGGGCAGATACGCAGTATTTT.

V and J are TRBV6-6 and TRBJ2-3, with 10 bases identical to TRBD2. The CDR3 loop spans 16 amino acids. The junction had 2 bases not matched to a gene; V was cut back by 2 bases and J by 0 bases. The germline gives CDR1 MNHNY, CDR2 SVGAGI (reference sequence). The CDR3 region has the DNA TGTGCCAGCAGTTACCGGACTAGCGGAAGCACAGATACGCAGTATTTT. Its protein product is CASSYRTSGSTDTQYF.

This chain connects TRBV6-1 to TRBJ1-1, with D maybe TRBD1 (5 bases). CDR3 size: 15 residues. Germline CDR1 reads MNHNS; CDR2 reads SASEGT. Trimming shortened V by 1 base and J by 2 bases, and 11 bases separated the two germline ends. CDR3 sequence reads: CASSEDRTPNTEAFF. The CDR3 nucleotides are TGTGCCAGCAGTGAAGACCGGACACCTAACACTGAAGCTTTCTTT.

The J gene is TRBJ1-2, the V gene TRBV28, with 12 bases that match TRBD1. V was clipped by 2 bases and J by 5 bases; unmatched bases: 9. This CDR3 is built from 17 residues. Per germline, CDR1 MDHEN and CDR2 SYDVKM. The CDR3 is CASSLKGQGALLYGYTF. In nucleotides, the CDR3 is TGTGCCAGCAGTTTAAAGGGACAGGGGGCGCTTCTTTATGGCTACACCTTC.

V is TRBV7-2 and J is TRBJ2-7; TRBD2 matches 9 bases. This CDR3 region has 15 residues. In germline, CDR1 is SGHTA, CDR2 FQGNSA. Trimming took 2 bases from V and 2 from J; bases not matched to a gene: 4. In nucleotides, the CDR3 is TGTGCCAGCAGCTTATCCCTAGCGGGACCCTACGAGCAGTACTTC. Translation: CASSLSLAGPYEQYF.

The V and J genes are TRBV2 and TRBJ2-3, with D uncertain. The length of the CDR3 is 15 residues. Trimming cost V 6 bases and J 0 bases, with 13 bases left between them. Per the germline V gene, CDR1 is SNHLY and CDR2 is FYNNEI. CDR3 bases: TGTGCCAGCAGCGACTTAAAGATAAGCACAGATACGCAGTATTTT. Translation: CASSDLKISTDTQYF.

The chain combines TRBV7-2 with TRBJ2-3; tentative D call: TRBD2 (6 bases). Germline CDR1 SGHTA, CDR2 FQGNSA. The CDR3 extends over 18 amino acids. Deletions cut 2 bases from V and 0 bases from J, with 18 bases between. In nucleotides, the CDR3 is TGTGCCAGCAGCTTACTCTCCTCGAGCGGAGGGAGCACAGATACGCAGTATTTT. Its protein is CASSLLSSSGGSTDTQYF.

The chain has TRBV7-9 and TRBJ1-3; tentative D call: TRBD1 (6 bases). Germline lookup yields CDR1 SEHNR and CDR2 FQNEAQ (reference sequence). The V end was cut by 5 bases, the J end by 6 bases, with 29 bases between. CDR3 length: 19 amino acids. The DNA of the CDR3 is TGTGCCAGCAGCGGCTCCAGGACAGAGAGTGGTGCAGGGGAAAACACCATATATTTT. It is translated as CASSGSRTESGAGENTIYF.

On this clone itself: The identical CDR3 is also encoded by other nucleotide sequences in the sample. The chain joins TRBV30 to TRBJ1-3; no definite D call. Germline CDR1 GTSNPN, CDR2 SVGIG (reference sequence). The CDR3 loop spans 12 amino acids. The germline V and J ends were trimmed by 3 bases and 3 bases, with 6 bases remaining between them. The CDR3 reads CAWSAGGNTIYF. For the CDR3, the DNA is TGTGCCTGGAGCGCCGGTGGAAACACCATATATTTT.

The chain is built from TRBV5-1 and TRBJ1-5, with TRBD1 matching over 8 bases. The V segment lost 4 bases and the J segment 7 bases; nucleotides outside the gene matches: 7. The CDR3 sequence is 14 residues long. Germline-derived CDR1 and CDR2 are SGHRS and YFSETQ. CDR3 DNA sequence: TGCGCCAGCAGCGCCGGACAGGGTACCCAGCCCCAGCATTTT. It yields the protein CASSAGQGTQPQHF.